These 3 T cell receptor beta chains were all obtained from the same sample, sequenced in a study of T cell clonality in common variable immunodeficiency. The assay was immunoSEQ multiplex PCR, and TCRdb's table has in-frame clones only and misses some. The sample lists fewer than 40,000 clones, none appearing once, the ten largest making up 3.5% to 4.5%. The sample comprised peripheral blood mononuclear cells. The receptors derive from a person aged 18-70 years in good health.

In its sample, this clone was seen many times. The read gets to within 3 residues of the CDR3 end, and the germline J gene fills in the rest. V is TRBV18 and J is TRBJ2-2; 13 bases agree with TRBD2. The J segment lost 0 bases and the V segment lost 6 bases, leaving 10 bases of the junction unmatched. The CDR3 covers 19 residues. Germline loops: CDR1 KGHSH, CDR2 LQKENI. The CDR3 here is CASSKTTSGGFANTGELFF. The CDR3 bases that were read are TGTGCCAGCTCTAAGACGACTAGCGGGGGGTTCGCGAACACCGGGGAG.

This clone was seen repeatedly, ten times or more. Sequencing ends 3 residues short of the CDR3 end; the germline J gene provides the rest. This sequence joins TRBV4-1 and TRBJ1-4; 7 positions agree with TRBD1. V was clipped by 3 bases and J by 8 bases; unmatched bases: 9. Looked up from germline, CDR1 is MGHRA and CDR2 is YSYEKL. The CDR3 has 15 residues. The CDR3 protein is CASSQARTGLEKLFF. The CDR3 DNA, read in part, is TGCGCCAGCAGCCAGGCCCGGACAGGATTAGAAAAA.

This clone occurred many times. With the read ending 3 residues before the CDR3 end, the germline J gene is used to fill in that end. The chain employs TRBV4-1 and TRBJ2-7; TRBD1 matches at 7 bases. This CDR3 comprises 18 residues. Germline CDR1 reads MGHRA; CDR2 reads YSYEKL. With V trimmed by 4 bases and J by 3 bases, 18 bases remained unmatched. CDR3 protein: CASSPIGTAPTWGYEQYF. Incomplete CDR3 DNA: TGCGCCAGCAGCCCTATCGGGACAGCCCCTACCTGGGGCTACGAG.